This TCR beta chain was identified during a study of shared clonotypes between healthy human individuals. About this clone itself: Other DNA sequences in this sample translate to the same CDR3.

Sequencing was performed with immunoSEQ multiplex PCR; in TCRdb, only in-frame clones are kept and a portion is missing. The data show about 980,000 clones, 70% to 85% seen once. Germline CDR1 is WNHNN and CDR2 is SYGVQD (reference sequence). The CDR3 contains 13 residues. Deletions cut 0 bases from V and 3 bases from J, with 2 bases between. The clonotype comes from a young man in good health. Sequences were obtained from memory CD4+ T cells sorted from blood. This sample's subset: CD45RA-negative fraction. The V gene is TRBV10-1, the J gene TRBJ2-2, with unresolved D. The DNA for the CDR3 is TGCGCCAGCAGTGAGTCCTACACCGGGGAGCTGTTTTTT. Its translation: CASSESYTGELFF.